This T cell receptor (beta chain) derives from a study of T cells in Graves' hyperthyroidism and ophthalmopathy. Researchers amplified the TCR beta CDR3 regions from RNA transcripts. The study used the HTBI primer set for a first-round RT-PCR of the TCR CDR3. From the multiplex PCR reads, TCRdb called clonotypes with MiXCR, one entry per CDR3 protein. This sample has approximately 700,000 distinct CDR3 sequences; about 45% occur once, and the top ten carry about 7.2%. Ten or more counts support this clonotype. Trimming pared 6 bases from V and 3 bases from J, leaving 6 bases between. The CDR3 is 10 amino acids. Germline V gives CDR1 DFQATT, CDR2 SNEGSKA (reference sequence).

The sequencing sample was made of peripheral blood or thyroid tissue (not recorded which). This chain joins TRBV20-1 and TRBJ2-7; D remains ambiguous. The clonotype was recovered from an adult man with Graves' disease, either hyperthyroidism or ophthalmopathy (not recorded which). This chain's CDR3 is CSADGYEQYF. The CDR3 region has the DNA TGCAGTGCGGACGGCTACGAGCAGTACTTC.